These 2 T cell receptor beta chains were all obtained from the same sample, sequenced in a study of blood T cell repertoires in COVID-19. The protocol was immunoSEQ multiplex PCR, while the TCRdb copy is restricted to in-frame clones and leaves out a portion. The table has around 29,000 clones, approximately 83% seen once. The sequenced material came from peripheral blood. The receptor set was obtained from a woman of 80 years or more with COVID-19, enrolled during active disease.

The chain combines TRBV3-1 (or the pseudogene TRBV3-2) with TRBJ1-2, with 7 positions matching TRBD1. Germline lookup yields CDR1 LGHDT and CDR2 YNNKEL (reference sequence). CDR3 length: 15 amino acids. Losses at the gene ends were 1 base for V and 4 bases for J; bases not matched to a gene: 6. CDR3 sequence: CASSQGPGQSYGYTF. DNA for the CDR3: TGTGCCAGCAGCCAAGGACCGGGACAGAGCTATGGCTACACCTTC.

This clone appeared a single time. The gene calls are TRBV12-3 or TRBV12-4 and TRBJ1-1, with TRBD1 as a possible D gene (5 bases). V shed 0 bases and J shed 11 bases, with 13 bases lying between them. The CDR3 is 13 amino acids. The DNA for the CDR3 is TGTGCCAGCAGTTTAGCAGGGACTGGCAGTGCTTTCTTT. Its translation is CASSLAGTGSAFF.